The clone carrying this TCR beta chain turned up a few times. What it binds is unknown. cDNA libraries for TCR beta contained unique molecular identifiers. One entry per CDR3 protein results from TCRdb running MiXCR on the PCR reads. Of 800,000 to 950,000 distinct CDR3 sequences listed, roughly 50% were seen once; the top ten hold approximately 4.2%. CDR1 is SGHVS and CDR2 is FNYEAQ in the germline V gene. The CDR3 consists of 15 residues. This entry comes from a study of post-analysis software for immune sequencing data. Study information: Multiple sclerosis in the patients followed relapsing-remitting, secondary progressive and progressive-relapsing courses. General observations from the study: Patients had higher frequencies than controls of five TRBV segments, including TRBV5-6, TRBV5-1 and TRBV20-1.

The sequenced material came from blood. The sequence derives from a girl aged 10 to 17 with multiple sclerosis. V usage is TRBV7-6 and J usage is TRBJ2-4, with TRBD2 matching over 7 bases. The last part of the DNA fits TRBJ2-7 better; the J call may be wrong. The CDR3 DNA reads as TGTGCCAGCAGCTCATTCCCGCGGGGGACGTACGAGCAGTACTTC. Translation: CASSSFPRGTYEQYF.